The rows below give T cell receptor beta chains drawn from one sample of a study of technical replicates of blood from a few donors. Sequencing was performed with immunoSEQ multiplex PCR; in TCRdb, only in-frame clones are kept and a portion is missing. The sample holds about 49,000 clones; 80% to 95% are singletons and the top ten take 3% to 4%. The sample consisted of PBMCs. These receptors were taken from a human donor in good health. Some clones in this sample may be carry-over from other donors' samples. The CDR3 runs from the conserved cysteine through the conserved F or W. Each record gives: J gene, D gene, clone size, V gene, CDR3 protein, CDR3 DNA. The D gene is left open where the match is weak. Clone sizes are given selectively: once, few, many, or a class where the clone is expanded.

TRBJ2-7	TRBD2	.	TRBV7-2	CASSSNPGLAGHYEQYF	TGTGCCAGCAGCTCAAACCCGGGACTAGCGGGACACTACGAGCAGTACTTC
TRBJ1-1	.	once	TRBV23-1	CASSHGVDTEAFF	TGCGCCAGCAGTCACGGTGTGGACACTGAAGCTTTCTTT
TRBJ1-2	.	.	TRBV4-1	CASSQEQGSSGYTF	TGCGCCAGCAGCCAAGAGCAGGGTAGTTCTGGCTACACCTTC
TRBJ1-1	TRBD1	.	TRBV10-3	CAIRGDRRNTEAFF	TGTGCCATCAGGGGGGACAGGAGAAACACTGAAGCTTTCTTT
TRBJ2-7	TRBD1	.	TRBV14	CASSRVGTATYEQYF	TGTGCCAGCAGCCGAGTTGGGACAGCTACCTACGAGCAGTACTTC
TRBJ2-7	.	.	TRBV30	CAWRAGAWYEQYF	TGTGCCTGGAGGGCAGGGGCTTGGTACGAGCAGTACTTC
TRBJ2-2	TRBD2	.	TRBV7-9	CASSLRTSGNTGELFF	TGTGCCAGCAGCTTAAGGACTAGCGGGAACACCGGGGAGCTGTTTTTT
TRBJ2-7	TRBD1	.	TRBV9	CASSATGDWLNEQYF	TGTGCCAGCAGCGCTACAGGGGATTGGTTAAACGAGCAGTACTTC
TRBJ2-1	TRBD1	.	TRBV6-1	CASSQGTEPYNEQFF	TGTGCCAGCAGCCAAGGGACAGAACCATACAATGAGCAGTTCTTC
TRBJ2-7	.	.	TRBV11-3	CASSPGGVTYEQYF	TGTGCCAGCAGCCCTGGAGGGGTCACCTACGAGCAGTACTTC
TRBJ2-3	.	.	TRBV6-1	CASQGVTDTQYF	TGTGCCAGCCAAGGGGTCACAGATACGCAGTATTTT
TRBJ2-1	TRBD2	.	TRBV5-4	CASSLMTSGRRNEQFF	TGTGCCAGCAGCCTCATGACTAGCGGGAGGCGGAATGAGCAGTTCTTC
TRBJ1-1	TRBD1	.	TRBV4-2	CASSQGRGLGTEAFF	TGTGCCAGCAGCCAAGGGAGGGGGCTTGGCACTGAAGCTTTCTTT
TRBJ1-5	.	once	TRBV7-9	CASSLEPRQPQHF	TGTGCCAGCAGCTTAGAGCCGCGGCAGCCCCAGCATTTT
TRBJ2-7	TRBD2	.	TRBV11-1	CASGPSGGVSYEQYF	TGTGCCAGCGGACCTAGCGGGGGGGTGTCCTACGAGCAGTACTTC
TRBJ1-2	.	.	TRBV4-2	CASSQANYGYTF	TGTGCCAGCAGCCAAGCGAACTATGGCTACACCTTC
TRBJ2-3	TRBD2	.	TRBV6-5	CASSYRLAGDTQYF	TGTGCCAGCAGTTACCGGCTAGCGGGGGATACGCAGTATTTT
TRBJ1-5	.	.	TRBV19	CASSRYAGLSNQPQHF	TGTGCCAGTAGTAGATACGCAGGGCTTAGCAATCAGCCCCAGCATTTT
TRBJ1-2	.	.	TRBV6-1	CASSRGQSWDGYTF	TGTGCCAGCAGCCGCGGACAGTCCTGGGATGGCTACACCTTC
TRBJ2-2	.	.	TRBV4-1	CASHSGGELFF	TGCGCCAGCCACTCAGGGGGGGAGCTGTTTTTT
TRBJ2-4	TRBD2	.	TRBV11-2	CASSLTTGTSGSWDIQYF	TGTGCCAGCAGCTTAACAACCGGGACTAGCGGGAGCTGGGACATTCAGTACTTC
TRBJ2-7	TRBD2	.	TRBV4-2	CASSQDLAGGLEQYF	TGTGCCAGCAGCCAAGATCTAGCGGGGGGGCTCGAGCAGTACTTC
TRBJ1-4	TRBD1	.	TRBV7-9	CASSLQGAGEKLFF	TGTGCCAGCAGCTTACAGGGGGCAGGAGAAAAACTGTTTTTT
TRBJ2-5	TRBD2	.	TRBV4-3	CASSQGGASGGGQETQYF	TGCGCCAGCAGCCAAGGCGGGGCTAGCGGGGGGGGACAAGAGACCCAGTACTTC
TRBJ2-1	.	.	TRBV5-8	CASSVPSGIYRNEQFF	TGTGCCAGCAGCGTTCCATCCGGGATTTATCGCAATGAGCAGTTCTTC
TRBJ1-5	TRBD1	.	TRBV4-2	CASSQSWTGDSNQPQHF	TGTGCCAGCAGCCAATCTTGGACAGGGGACAGCAATCAGCCCCAGCATTTT
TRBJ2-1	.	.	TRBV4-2	CASSHSGNEQFF	TGTGCCAGCAGCCACTCCGGCAATGAGCAGTTCTTC
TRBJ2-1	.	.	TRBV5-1	CASSFPVQDEQFF	TGCGCCAGCAGCTTCCCAGTCCAGGATGAGCAGTTCTTC
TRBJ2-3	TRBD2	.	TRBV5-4	CASSRTSASTDTQYF	TGTGCCAGCAGCCGGACTAGCGCTAGCACAGATACGCAGTATTTT
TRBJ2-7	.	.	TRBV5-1	CASSPEGRSYEQYF	TGCGCCAGCTCCCCGGAGGGCCGTTCCTACGAGCAGTACTTC
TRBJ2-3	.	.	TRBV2	CASSVRGAWADTQYF	TGTGCCAGCAGTGTACGGGGGGCTTGGGCGGATACGCAGTATTTT
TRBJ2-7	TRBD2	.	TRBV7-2	CASSSGGSSGGTYEQCF	TGTGCCAGCAGCTCGGGGGGATCTAGCGGGGGCACCTACGAGCAGTGCTTC
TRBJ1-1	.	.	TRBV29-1	CSVETVNTEAFF	TGCAGCGTAGAAACAGTGAACACTGAAGCTTTCTTT
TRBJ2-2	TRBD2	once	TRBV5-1	CASSILADTGELFF	TGCGCCAGCAGCATACTAGCGGACACCGGGGAGCTGTTTTTT
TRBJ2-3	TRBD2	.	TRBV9	CASSIGTSGGGTDTQYF	TGTGCCAGCAGCATTGGGACTAGCGGGGGGGGCACAGATACGCAGTATTTT
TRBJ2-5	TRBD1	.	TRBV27	CASRTGTGPQETQYF	TGTGCCAGCAGAACCGGGACAGGGCCCCAAGAGACCCAGTACTTC
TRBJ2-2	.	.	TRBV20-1	CSAATGELFF	TGCAGTGCAGCAACCGGGGAGCTGTTTTTT
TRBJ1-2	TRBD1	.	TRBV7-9	CASSLVVDRDIYGYTF	TGTGCCAGCAGCTTAGTTGTGGACAGGGACATCTATGGCTACACCTTC
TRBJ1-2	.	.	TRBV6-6	CASSYGADQNYGYTF	TGTGCCAGCAGTTACGGGGCAGACCAAAACTATGGCTACACCTTC
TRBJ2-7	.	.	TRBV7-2	CASSLPGAGGEQYF	TGTGCCAGCAGCTTACCAGGGGCTGGGGGCGAGCAGTACTTC
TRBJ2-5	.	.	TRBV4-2	CASSQDRGSAQETQYF	TGTGCCAGCAGCCAAGATAGGGGGTCAGCTCAAGAGACCCAGTACTTC
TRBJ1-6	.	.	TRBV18	CASSPMGGYDSPLHF	TGTGCCAGCTCACCTATGGGAGGGTACGATTCACCCCTCCACTTT
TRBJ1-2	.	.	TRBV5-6	CASSFVFPEVDFYGYIF	TGTGCCAGCAGCTTTGTGTTCCCCGAGGTAGATTTCTATGGCTACATCTTC
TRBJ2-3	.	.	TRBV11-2	CASSRVKGGLDTQYF	TGTGCCAGCAGCCGCGTGAAGGGGGGGTTAGATACGCAGTATTTT
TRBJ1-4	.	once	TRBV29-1	CSVSAQRGTNEKLFF	TGCAGCGTTTCGGCCCAAAGGGGAACTAATGAAAAACTGTTTTTT
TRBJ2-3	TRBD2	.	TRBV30	CAWSSGSLTDTQYF	TGTGCCTGGAGTAGCGGGAGTCTGACAGATACGCAGTATTTT
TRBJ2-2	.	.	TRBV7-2	CASTQNALGVGELFF	TGTGCCAGCACTCAAAACGCCCTTGGAGTCGGGGAGCTGTTTTTT
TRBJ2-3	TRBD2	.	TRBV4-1	CASSQDPSGVGRVTQYF	TGCGCCAGCAGCCAAGATCCTAGCGGGGTCGGGCGGGTTACGCAGTATTTT